The 15 T cell receptor beta chains reported below all come from one sample, sequenced in a study of shared clonotypes between healthy human individuals. Profiling relied on immunoSEQ multiplex PCR, and the TCRdb table lists in-frame clones only, not all of them. This repertoire shows roughly 1 million clones, approximately 80% found once; its top ten account for approximately 0.56%. Sequenced input: memory CD4+ T cells from PBMCs. Subset meaning: CD45RA-negative fraction. Receptors were obtained from a man aged 18-30 years in good health. Some clones in this sample may be carry-over from other donors' samples.

V is TRBV11-2 and J is TRBJ2-7; D is ambiguous. Trimming cost V 6 bases and J 0 bases, with 6 bases left between them. CDR1 is SGHAT, CDR2 FQNNGV, per germline. The CDR3 totals 12 residues. The CDR3 reads CASSRSSYEQYF. CDR3 in DNA: TGTGCCAGCAGTCGAAGCTCCTACGAGCAGTACTTC.

This chain links TRBV11-3 with TRBJ2-2; D is ambiguous. Germline values: CDR1 SGHNT, CDR2 YENEEA. Trimming shortened V by 2 bases and J by 0 bases, and 4 bases separated the two germline ends. This CDR3 has 14 amino acids. CDR3 sequence: CASSLTPNTGELFF. CDR3 bases: TGTGCCAGCAGCTTAACCCCGAACACCGGGGAGCTGTTTTTT.

Turning to this clone: The identical CDR3 is also encoded by other nucleotide sequences in the sample. The CDR3 sequence is CASSLTGGGYTF. The CDR3 nucleotides are TGTGCCAGCAGTTTAACGGGGGGCGGCTACACCTTC. This rearrangement joins TRBV28 to TRBJ1-2, with D possibly being TRBD1 (6 bases). V dropped 2 bases and J dropped 8 bases, with 9 bases sitting between them. Germline CDR1 is MDHEN and CDR2 is SYDVKM. The CDR3 totals 12 residues.

The chain joins TRBV7-2 to TRBJ1-1, with 8 positions matching TRBD1. CDR3 size: 15 residues. The germline V gene encodes CDR1 SGHTA and CDR2 FQGNSA. Unmatched junction bases numbered 2, after V lost 2 bases and J lost 0 bases. CDR3 sequence: CASSLRTGLNTEAFF. The CDR3 DNA reads as TGTGCCAGCAGCTTACGGACAGGGTTGAACACTGAAGCTTTCTTT.

This clone was seen repeatedly, ten times or more. The chain carries TRBV28 and TRBJ1-1; D gene ambiguous. Germline V gene data show CDR1 as MDHEN and CDR2 as SYDVKM. V was shortened by 8 bases and J by 0 bases, with 13 bases between the two germline ends. The length of the CDR3 is 14 residues. The CDR3 DNA follows: TGTGCCAGCCTTCGTGGACGGATGAACACTGAAGCTTTCTTT. Protein: CASLRGRMNTEAFF.

This clone appeared a single time. The rearrangement uses TRBV9 and TRBJ1-4; 8 bases map to TRBD1. With 2 bases clipped from V and 0 bases from J, the junction kept 6 bases outside the gene matches. Germline CDR1 and CDR2: SGDLS and YYNGEE. This CDR3 region has 17 residues. CDR3 DNA sequence: TGTGCCAGCAGCGTGCCGGGACAGGTTGCAACTAATGAAAAACTGTTTTTT. It codes for CASSVPGQVATNEKLFF.

V gene TRBV5-4 combines with J gene TRBJ2-7; 9 positions match TRBD2. Germline CDR1 and CDR2: SGHNT and YYREEE (reference sequence). The CDR3 length is 13 residues. Trimming removed 4 bases from V and 3 bases from J; junction bases left unmatched: 2. The DNA of the CDR3 is TGTGCCAGCAGCCAGACTAGCGGCTACGAGCAGTACTTC. This translates into CASSQTSGYEQYF.

This clone turned up a few times. The chain joins TRBV7-2 to TRBJ2-1, with D perhaps assigned TRBD1 or TRBD2 (5 bases each). CDR1 is SGHTA, CDR2 FQGNSA, per germline. The germline V and J ends were trimmed by 5 bases and 1 base, with 15 bases remaining between them. The CDR3 has 16 residues. CDR3 bases: TGTGCCAGCAGCCCCCAAGGGACCGGGTCCTACAATGAGCAGTTCTTC. Its protein product is CASSPQGTGSYNEQFF.

This clone came up a few times. J is TRBJ2-1 and V is TRBV9; D gene ambiguous. The CDR3 contains 16 residues. The V end lost 1 base, the J end lost 1 base, and 12 bases lay between the germline ends. The germline CDR1 and CDR2 sequences are SGDLS and YYNGEE. The CDR3 loop reads CASSVFSLGSYNEQFF. For the CDR3, the DNA is TGTGCCAGCAGCGTATTTTCGTTAGGTTCCTACAATGAGCAGTTCTTC.

CDR3 coding DNA: TGTGCCAGCAGTTTAGGGTTGAGGATCTATGGCTACACCTTC. This translates into CASSLGLRIYGYTF. J is TRBJ1-2 and V is TRBV28, with D unresolved. The CDR3 is 14 residues long. V was trimmed by 2 bases and J by 4 bases, leaving 11 bases between them. Germline values: CDR1 MDHEN, CDR2 SYDVKM.

V usage is TRBV11-3 and J usage is TRBJ1-1, with D possibly matching TRBD1 (6 bases). V dropped 3 bases and J dropped 4 bases, with 9 bases sitting between them. The germline V gene has CDR1 SGHNT and CDR2 YENEEA. This CDR3 is built from 13 residues. CDR3 protein: CASSLGRGTEAFF. CDR3 nucleotide sequence: TGTGCCAGCAGCTTGGGCAGGGGCACTGAAGCTTTCTTT.

The gene calls are TRBV30 and TRBJ1-6; D remains ambiguous. Trimming pared 3 bases from V and 7 bases from J, leaving 7 bases between. The CDR3 sequence is 12 residues long. Germline CDR1 is GTSNPN and CDR2 is SVGIG (reference sequence). CDR3 loop: CAWRYPNSPLHF. For the CDR3, the DNA is TGTGCCTGGAGGTACCCAAATTCACCCCTCCACTTT.

The rearrangement uses TRBV5-1 and TRBJ2-3; TRBD1 or TRBD2 may be the D gene (5 bases each). Germline CDR1 and CDR2: SGHRS and YFSETQ. This CDR3 has 16 amino acids. The V and J ends lost 7 bases and 0 bases respectively, with 18 bases between them. CDR3 residues: CASSPGRGDSTDTQYF. The CDR3 region has the DNA TGCGCCAGCTCTCCGGGTAGAGGGGACAGCACAGATACGCAGTATTTT. Combining the CDR3 with reference TRBV5-1 and TRBJ2-3 gives the whole variable domain KAGVTQTPRYLIKTRGQQVTLSCSPISGHRSVSWYQQTPGQGLQFLFEYFSETQRNKGNFPGRFSGRQFSNSRSEMNVSTLELGDSALYLCASSPGRGDSTDTQYFGPGTRLTVL.

The chain carries TRBV19 and TRBJ2-1; 10 bases fit TRBD2. V dropped 3 bases and J dropped 6; count of bases not matched to a gene: 8. The CDR3 contains 16 residues. The germline CDR1 and CDR2 sequences are LNHDA and SQIVND (reference sequence). DNA of the CDR3: TGTGCCAGTAGTATCCTAGGGACTAGCGTAATCAATGAGCAGTTCTTC. Translation: CASSILGTSVINEQFF. The whole variable domain, filled in from reference TRBV19 and TRBJ2-1, reads DGGITQSPKYLFRKEGQNVTLSCEQNLNHDAMYWYRQDPGQGLRLIYYSQIVNDFQKGDIAEGYSVSREKKESFPLTVTSAQKNPTAFYLCASSILGTSVINEQFFGPGTRLTVL.

The table lists this clone with a count of one. A read error may be the cause here, since a much bigger clone is one base away. CDR3 bases: TGTGCCAGCAGCCAGGACAGAAACTATGGCTACACCTTC. The encoded protein is CASSQDRNYGYTF. V is TRBV7-3 and J is TRBJ1-2; D might be TRBD1 (6 bases). CDR1 SGHTA and CDR2 FQGTGA come from the germline V gene. The CDR3 covers 13 residues. Trimming removed 5 bases from V and 2 bases from J, with 9 bases in between. Together with reference TRBV7-3 and TRBJ1-2, the CDR3 gives the full variable domain: GAGVSQTPSNKVTEKGKYVELRCDPISGHTALYWYRQSLGQGPEFLIYFQGTGAADDSGLPNDRFFAVRPEGSVSTLKIQRTERGDSAVYLCASSQDRNYGYTFGSGTRLTVV.